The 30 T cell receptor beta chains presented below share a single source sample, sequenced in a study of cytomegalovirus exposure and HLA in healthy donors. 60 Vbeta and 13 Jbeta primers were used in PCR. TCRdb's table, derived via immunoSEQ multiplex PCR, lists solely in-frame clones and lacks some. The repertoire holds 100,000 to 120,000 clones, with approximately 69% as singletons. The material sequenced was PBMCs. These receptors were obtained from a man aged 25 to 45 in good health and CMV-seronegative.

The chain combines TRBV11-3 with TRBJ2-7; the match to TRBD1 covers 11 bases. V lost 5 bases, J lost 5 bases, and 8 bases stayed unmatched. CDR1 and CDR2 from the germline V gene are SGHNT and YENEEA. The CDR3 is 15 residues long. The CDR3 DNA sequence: TGTGCCAGCAGCGACCGAGGGACAGGGGGAGACGAGCAGTACTTC. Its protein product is CASSDRGTGGDEQYF.

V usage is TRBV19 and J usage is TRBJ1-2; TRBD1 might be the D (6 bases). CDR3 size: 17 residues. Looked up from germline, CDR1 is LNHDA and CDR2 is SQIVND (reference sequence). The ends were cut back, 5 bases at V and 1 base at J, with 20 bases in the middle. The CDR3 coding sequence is TGTGCCAGTAGTCCGGACAGAAGTCCGTATAATAACTATGGCTACACCTTC. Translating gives CASSPDRSPYNNYGYTF.

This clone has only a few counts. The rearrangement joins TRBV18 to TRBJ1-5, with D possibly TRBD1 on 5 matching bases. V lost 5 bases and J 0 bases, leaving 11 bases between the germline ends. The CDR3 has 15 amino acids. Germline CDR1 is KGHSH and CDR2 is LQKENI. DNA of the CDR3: TGTGCCAGCTCATCGACAGATTATAGCAATCAGCCCCAGCATTTT. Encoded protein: CASSSTDYSNQPQHF.

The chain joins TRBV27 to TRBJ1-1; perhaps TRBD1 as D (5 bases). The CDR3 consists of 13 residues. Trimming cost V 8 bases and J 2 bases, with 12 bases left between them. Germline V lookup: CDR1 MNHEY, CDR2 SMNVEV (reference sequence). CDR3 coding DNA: TGTGCCAGCTCGGGGGGGGGAAACACTGAAGCTTTCTTT. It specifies CASSGGGNTEAFF.

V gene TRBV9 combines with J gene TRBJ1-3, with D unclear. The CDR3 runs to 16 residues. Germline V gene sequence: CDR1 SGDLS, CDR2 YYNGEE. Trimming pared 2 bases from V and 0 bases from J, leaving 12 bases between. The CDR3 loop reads CASSVGLTNSGNTIYF. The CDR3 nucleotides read TGTGCCAGCAGCGTCGGACTGACAAACTCTGGAAACACCATATATTTT.

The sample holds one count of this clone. The CDR3 spells CASTITFRTGNYGYTF. The CDR3 DNA sequence: TGTGCCAGCACCATTACCTTTCGGACAGGGAACTATGGCTACACCTTC. This chain joins TRBV7-2 and TRBJ1-2; 8 bases map to TRBD1. The junction had 12 bases not matched to a gene; V was cut back by 7 bases and J by 2 bases. Looked up from germline, CDR1 is SGHTA and CDR2 is FQGNSA. This CDR3 has 16 residues.

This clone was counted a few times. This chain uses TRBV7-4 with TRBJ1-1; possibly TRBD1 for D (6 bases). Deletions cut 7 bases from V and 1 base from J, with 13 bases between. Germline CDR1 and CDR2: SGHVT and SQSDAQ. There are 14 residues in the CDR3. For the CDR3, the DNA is TGTGCCAGCACGGAAGGGGGTGGGAACACTGAAGCTTTCTTT. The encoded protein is CASTEGGGNTEAFF. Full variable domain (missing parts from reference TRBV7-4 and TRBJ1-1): GAGVSQSPRYKVAKRGRDVALRCDSISGHVTLYWYRQTLGQGSEVLTYSQSDAQRDKSGRPSGRFSAERPERSVSTLKIQRTEQGDSAVYLCASTEGGGNTEAFFGQGTRLTVV.

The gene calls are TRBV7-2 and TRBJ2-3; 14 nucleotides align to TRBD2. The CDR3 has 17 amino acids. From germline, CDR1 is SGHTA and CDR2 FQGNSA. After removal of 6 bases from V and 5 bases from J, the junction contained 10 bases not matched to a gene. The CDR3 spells CASRQPGLAGVKDTQYF. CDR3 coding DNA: TGTGCCAGCAGACAACCGGGACTAGCGGGAGTTAAAGATACGCAGTATTTT.

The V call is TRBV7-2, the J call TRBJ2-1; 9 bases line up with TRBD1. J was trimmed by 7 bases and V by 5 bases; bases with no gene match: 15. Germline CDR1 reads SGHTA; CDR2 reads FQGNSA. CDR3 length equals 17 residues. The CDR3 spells CASSPRTGAPRRNEQFF. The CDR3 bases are TGTGCCAGCAGCCCCCGGACAGGGGCCCCACGAAGAAATGAGCAGTTCTTC.

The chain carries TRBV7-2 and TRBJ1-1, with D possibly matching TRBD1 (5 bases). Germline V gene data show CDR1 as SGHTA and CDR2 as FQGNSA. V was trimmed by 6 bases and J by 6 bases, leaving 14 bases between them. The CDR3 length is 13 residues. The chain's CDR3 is CASSPRAGPEAFF. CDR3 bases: TGTGCCAGCAGTCCCAGGGCCGGCCCTGAAGCTTTCTTT.

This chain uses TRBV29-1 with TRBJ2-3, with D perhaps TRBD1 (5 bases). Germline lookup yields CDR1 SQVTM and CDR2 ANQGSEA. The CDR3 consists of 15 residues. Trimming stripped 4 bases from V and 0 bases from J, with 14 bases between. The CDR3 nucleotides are TGCAGCGTTGGGGTGCTGGACATAAGCACAGATACGCAGTATTTT. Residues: CSVGVLDISTDTQYF.

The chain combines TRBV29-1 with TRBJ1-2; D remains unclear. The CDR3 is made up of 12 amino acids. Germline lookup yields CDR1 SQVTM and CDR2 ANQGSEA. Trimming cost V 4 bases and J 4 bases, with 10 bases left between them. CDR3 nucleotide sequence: TGCAGCGTTGCTCCCGCGGGCTATGGCTACACCTTC. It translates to CSVAPAGYGYTF. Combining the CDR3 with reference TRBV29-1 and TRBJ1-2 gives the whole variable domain SAVISQKPSRDICQRGTSLTIQCQVDSQVTMMFWYRQQPGQSLTLIATANQGSEATYESGFVIDKFPISRPNLTFSTLTVSNMSPEDSSIYLCSVAPAGYGYTFGSGTRLTVV.

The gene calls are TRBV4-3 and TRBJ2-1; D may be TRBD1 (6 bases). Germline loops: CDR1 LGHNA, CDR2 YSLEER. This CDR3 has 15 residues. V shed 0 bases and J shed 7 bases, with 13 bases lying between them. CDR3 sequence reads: CASSQDRGGPNEQFF. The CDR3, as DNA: TGCGCCAGCAGCCAAGATCGAGGGGGACCGAATGAGCAGTTCTTC.

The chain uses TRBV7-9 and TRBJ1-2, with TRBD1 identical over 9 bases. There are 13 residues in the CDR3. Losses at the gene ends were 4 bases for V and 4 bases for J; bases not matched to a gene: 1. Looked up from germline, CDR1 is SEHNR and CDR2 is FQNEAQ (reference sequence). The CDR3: CASSSGQGYGYTF. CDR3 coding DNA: TGTGCCAGCAGCTCGGGACAGGGCTATGGCTACACCTTC.

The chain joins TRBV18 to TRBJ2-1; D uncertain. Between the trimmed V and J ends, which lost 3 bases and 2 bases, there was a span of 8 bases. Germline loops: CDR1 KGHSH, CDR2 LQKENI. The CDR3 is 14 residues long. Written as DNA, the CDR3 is TGTGCCAGCTCACCCCCCGAGACCTACAATGAGCAGTTCTTC. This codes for CASSPPETYNEQFF. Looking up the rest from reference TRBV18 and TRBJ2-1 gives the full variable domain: NAGVMQNPRHLVRRRGQEARLRCSPMKGHSHVYWYRQLPEEGLKFMVYLQKENIIDESGMPKERFSAEFPKEGPSILRIQQVVRGDSAAYFCASSPPETYNEQFFGPGTRLTVL.

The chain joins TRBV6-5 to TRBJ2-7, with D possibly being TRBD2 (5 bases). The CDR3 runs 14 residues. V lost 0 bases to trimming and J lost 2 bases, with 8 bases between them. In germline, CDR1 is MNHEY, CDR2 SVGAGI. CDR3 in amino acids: CASSYSLAAYEQYF. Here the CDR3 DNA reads TGTGCCAGCAGTTACTCGCTAGCTGCCTACGAGCAGTACTTC.

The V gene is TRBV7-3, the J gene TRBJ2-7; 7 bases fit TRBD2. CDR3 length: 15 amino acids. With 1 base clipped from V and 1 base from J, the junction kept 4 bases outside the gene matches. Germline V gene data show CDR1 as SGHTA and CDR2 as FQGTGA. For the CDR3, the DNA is TGTGCCAGCAGCTTAAGAGCGGGATCGTCCTACGAGCAGTACTTC. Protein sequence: CASSLRAGSSYEQYF.

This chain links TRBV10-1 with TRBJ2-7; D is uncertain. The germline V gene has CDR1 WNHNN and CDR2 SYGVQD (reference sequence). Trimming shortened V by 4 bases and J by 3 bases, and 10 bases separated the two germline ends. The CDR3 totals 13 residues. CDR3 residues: CASSGPGFYEQYF. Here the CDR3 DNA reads TGCGCCAGCAGTGGACCGGGTTTCTACGAGCAGTACTTC.

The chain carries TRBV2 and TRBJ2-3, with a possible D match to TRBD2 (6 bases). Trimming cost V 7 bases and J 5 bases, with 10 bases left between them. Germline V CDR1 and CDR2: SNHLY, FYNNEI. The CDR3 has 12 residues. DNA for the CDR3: TGTGCCAGCATCCTTAGCGGAGATACGCAGTATTTT. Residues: CASILSGDTQYF.

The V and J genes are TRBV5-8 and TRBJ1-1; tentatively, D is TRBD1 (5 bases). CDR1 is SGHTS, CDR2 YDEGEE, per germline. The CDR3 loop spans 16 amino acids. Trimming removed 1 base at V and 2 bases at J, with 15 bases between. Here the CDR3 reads CASSLTLGRGNTEAFF. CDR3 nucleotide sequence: TGTGCCAGCAGCTTGACCCTAGGAAGGGGCAACACTGAAGCTTTCTTT.

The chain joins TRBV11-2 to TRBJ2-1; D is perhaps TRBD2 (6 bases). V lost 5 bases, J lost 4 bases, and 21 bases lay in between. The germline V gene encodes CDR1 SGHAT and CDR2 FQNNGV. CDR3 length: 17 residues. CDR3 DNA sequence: TGTGCCAGCAGCATACACCGGGACTGGACAAATTACAATGAGCAGTTCTTC. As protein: CASSIHRDWTNYNEQFF.

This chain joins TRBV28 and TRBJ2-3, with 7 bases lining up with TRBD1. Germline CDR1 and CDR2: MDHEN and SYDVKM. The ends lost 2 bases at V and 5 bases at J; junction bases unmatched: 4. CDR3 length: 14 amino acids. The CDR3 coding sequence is TGTGCCAGCAGTTTAGCAACAGGGGAAGATACGCAGTATTTT. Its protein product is CASSLATGEDTQYF.

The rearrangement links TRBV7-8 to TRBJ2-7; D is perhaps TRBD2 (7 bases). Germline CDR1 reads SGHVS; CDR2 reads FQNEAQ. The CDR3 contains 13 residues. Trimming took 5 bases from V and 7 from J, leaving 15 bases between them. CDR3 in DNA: TGTGCCAGCAGCGCGAACAGGGAGGGGGAGCAGTACTTC. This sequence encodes CASSANREGEQYF.

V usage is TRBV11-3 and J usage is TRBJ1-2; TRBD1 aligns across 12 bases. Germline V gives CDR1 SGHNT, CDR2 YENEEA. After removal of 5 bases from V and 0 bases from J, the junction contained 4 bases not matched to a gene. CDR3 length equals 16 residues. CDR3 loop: CASSLGTGGANYGYTF. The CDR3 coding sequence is TGTGCCAGCAGCCTTGGGACAGGGGGCGCTAACTATGGCTACACCTTC.

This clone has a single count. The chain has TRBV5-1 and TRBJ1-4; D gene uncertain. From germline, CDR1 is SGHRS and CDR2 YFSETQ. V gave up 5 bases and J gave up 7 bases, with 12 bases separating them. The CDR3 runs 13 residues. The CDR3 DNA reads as TGCGCCAGCAGATTAGGCGAGGGTGAAAAACTGTTTTTT. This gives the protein CASRLGEGEKLFF.

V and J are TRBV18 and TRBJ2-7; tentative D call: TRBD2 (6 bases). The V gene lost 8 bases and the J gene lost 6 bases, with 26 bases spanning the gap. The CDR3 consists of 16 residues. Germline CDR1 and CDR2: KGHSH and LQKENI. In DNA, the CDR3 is TGTGCCAGCCAATCTCTTAGCGGAGAGGCCCTCGTCGAGCAGTACTTC. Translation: CASQSLSGEALVEQYF. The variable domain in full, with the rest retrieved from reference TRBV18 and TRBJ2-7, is NAGVMQNPRHLVRRRGQEARLRCSPMKGHSHVYWYRQLPEEGLKFMVYLQKENIIDESGMPKERFSAEFPKEGPSILRIQQVVRGDSAAYFCASQSLSGEALVEQYFGPGTRLTVT.

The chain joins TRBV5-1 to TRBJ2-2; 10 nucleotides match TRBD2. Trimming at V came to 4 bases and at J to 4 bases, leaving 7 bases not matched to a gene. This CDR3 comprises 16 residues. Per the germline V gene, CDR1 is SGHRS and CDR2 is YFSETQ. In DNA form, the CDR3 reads TGCGCCAGCAGCCTTACTAGCGGGGTTGGCACCGGGGAGCTGTTTTTT. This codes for CASSLTSGVGTGELFF.

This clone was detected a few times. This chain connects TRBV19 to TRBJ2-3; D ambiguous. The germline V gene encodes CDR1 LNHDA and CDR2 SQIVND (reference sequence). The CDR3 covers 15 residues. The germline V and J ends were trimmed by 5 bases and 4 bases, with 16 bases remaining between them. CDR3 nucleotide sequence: TGTGCCAGTAGTCCAGCCCCACAGTGGGCAGATACGCAGTATTTT. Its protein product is CASSPAPQWADTQYF.

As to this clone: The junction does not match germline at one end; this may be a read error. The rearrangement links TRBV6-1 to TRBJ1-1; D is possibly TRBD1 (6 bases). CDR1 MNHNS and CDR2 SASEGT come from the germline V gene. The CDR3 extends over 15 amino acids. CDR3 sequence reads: CASSEATGRNTEAFF. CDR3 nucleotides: TGTGCCAGCAGCGAAGCTACAGGGAGGAACACTGAAGCTTTCTTT.

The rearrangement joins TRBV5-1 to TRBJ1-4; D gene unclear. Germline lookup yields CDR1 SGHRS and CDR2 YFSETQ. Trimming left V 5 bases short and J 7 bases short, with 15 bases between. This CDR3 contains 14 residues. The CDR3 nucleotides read TGCGCCAGCAGTCCCCAGCCGCACAGTGAAAAACTGTTTTTT. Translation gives CASSPQPHSEKLFF.